This T cell receptor beta chain was captured in a study of blood T cell repertoires in COVID-19. Across the whole study: Sample material is recorded as cDNA or gDNA derived from T cells, B-cell-depleted T cells, or PBMCs.

Authors' data handling: Estimates of nucleated cell counts were drawn from the amplification of reference gene primers. The data were produced by immunoSEQ multiplex PCR, yet TCRdb's version contains in-frame clones alone and is incomplete. That table supplies the V and J calls and clone size; D and trimming were determined from the DNA. The table shows roughly 150,000 clones, with roughly nine tenths occurring only once. The length of the CDR3 is 11 residues. The germline CDR1 and CDR2 sequences are MNHEY and SVGAGI. V lost 2 bases and J 8 bases, leaving 6 bases between the germline ends. The genes are TRBV6-5 and TRBJ1-1; D not certain. This clonotype was obtained from a man aged 60 to 69 with active or convalescent COVID-19. The sequencing input was peripheral blood. CDR3 protein: CASSYLLEAFF. CDR3 DNA: TGTGCCAGCAGTTACCTTCTGGAAGCTTTCTTT.